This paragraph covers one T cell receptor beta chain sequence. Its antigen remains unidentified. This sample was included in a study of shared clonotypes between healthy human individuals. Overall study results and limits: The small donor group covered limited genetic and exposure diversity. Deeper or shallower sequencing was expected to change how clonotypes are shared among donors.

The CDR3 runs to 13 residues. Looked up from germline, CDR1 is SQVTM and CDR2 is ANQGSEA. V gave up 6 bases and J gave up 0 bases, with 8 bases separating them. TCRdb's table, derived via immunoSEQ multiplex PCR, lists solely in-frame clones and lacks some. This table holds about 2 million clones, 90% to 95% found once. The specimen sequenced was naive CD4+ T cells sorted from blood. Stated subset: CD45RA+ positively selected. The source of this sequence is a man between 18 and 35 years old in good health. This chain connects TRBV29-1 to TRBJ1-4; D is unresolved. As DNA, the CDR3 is TGCAGCGTCGCAGGACCAACTAATGAAAAACTGTTTTTT. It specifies CSVAGPTNEKLFF.